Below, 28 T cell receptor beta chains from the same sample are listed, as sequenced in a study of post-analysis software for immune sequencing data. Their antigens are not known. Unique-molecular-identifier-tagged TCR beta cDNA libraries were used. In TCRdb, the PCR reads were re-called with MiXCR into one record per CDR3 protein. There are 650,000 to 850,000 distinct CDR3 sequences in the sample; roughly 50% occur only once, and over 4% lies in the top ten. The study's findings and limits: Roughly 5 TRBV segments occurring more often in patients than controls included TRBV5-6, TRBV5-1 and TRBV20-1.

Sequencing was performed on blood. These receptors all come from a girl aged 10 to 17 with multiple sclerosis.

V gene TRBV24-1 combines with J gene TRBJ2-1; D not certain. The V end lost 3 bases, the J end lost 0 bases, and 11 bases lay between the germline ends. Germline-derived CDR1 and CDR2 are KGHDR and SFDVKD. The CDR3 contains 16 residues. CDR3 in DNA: TGTGCCACCAGTGATCGTACTCATTCCTCCTACAATGAGCAGTTCTTC. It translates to CATSDRTHSSYNEQFF.

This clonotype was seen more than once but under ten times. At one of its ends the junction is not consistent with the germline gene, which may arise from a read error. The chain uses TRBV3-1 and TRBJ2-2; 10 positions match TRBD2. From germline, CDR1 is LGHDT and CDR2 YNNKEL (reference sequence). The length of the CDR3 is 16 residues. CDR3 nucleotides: TGTGTCAGCAACCCCCGCCTAGCGGGAGAGGTCGGGGAGCTGTTTTTT. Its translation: CVSNPRLAGEVGELFF.

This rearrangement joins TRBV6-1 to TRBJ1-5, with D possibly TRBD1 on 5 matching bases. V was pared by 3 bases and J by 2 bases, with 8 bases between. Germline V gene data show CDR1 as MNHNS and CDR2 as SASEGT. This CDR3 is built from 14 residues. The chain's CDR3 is CASSDRDGNQPQHF. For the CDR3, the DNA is TGTGCCAGCAGTGACAGGGACGGCAATCAGCCCCAGCATTTT.

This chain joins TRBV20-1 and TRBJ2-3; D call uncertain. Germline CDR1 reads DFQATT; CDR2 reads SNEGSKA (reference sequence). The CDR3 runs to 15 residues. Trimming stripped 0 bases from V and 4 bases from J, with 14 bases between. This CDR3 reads CSARDRPLRPDTQYF. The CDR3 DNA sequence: TGCAGTGCTAGAGACAGGCCTCTCAGGCCAGATACGCAGTATTTT.

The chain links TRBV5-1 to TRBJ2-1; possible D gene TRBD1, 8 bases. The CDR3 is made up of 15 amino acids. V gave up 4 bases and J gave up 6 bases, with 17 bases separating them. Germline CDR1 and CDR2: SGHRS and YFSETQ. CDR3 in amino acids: CASSTGGVNVNEQFF. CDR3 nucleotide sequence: TGCGCCAGCAGCACAGGGGGGGTCAACGTCAATGAGCAGTTCTTC.

The CDR3 bases are TGCGCCAGCAGCTTGGGAGACAGGGTCTACACTGAAGCTTTCTTT. This gives the protein CASSLGDRVYTEAFF. The chain is built from TRBV5-1 and TRBJ1-1; 7 positions match TRBD1. V lost 0 bases, J lost 3 bases, and 5 bases stayed unmatched. This CDR3 has 15 residues. Germline V CDR1 and CDR2: SGHRS, YFSETQ.

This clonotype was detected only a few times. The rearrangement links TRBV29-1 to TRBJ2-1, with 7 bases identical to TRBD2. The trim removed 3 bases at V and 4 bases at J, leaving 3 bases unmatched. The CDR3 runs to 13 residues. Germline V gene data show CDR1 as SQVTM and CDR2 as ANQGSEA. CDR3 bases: TGCAGCGTTGATTGGGGGGGTTACAATGAGCAGTTCTTC. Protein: CSVDWGGYNEQFF.

CDR3 region: CATSRDSLAGVETQYF. CDR3 nucleotides: TGTGCCACCAGCAGAGATTCCCTAGCGGGAGTAGAGACCCAGTACTTC. V gene TRBV15 combines with J gene TRBJ2-5, with 10 bases aligning to TRBD2. V trimming: 0 bases; J trimming: 4 bases; junction bases outside the gene matches: 5. This CDR3 spans 16 amino acids. Germline assignment: CDR1 LNHNV and CDR2 YYDKDF (reference sequence).

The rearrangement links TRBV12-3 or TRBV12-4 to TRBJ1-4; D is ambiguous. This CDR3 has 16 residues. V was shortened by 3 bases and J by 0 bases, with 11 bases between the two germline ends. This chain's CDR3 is CASSFYNYATNEKLFF. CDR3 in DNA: TGTGCCAGCAGTTTTTATAACTATGCAACTAATGAAAAACTGTTTTTT.

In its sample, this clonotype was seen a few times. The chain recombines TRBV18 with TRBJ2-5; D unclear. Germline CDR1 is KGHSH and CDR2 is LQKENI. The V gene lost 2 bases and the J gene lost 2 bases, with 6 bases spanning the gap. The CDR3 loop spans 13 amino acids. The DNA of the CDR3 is TGTGCCAGCTCACCATGGCCACAAGAGACCCAGTACTTC. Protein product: CASSPWPQETQYF.

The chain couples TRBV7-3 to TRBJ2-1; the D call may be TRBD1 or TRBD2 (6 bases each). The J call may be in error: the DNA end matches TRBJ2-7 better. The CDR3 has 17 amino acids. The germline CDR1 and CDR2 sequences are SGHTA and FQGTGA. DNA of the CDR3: TGTGCCAGCAGCTTAACGGGGGGCCCCTCCTCCTACAATGAGCAGTACTTC. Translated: CASSLTGGPSSYNEQYF.

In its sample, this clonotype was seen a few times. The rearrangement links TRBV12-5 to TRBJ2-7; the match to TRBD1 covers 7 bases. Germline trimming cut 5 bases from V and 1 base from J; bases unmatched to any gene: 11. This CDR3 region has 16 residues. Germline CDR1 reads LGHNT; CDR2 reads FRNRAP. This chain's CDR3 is CASGDLQGLESYEQYF. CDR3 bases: TGTGCTAGTGGTGACCTACAGGGGCTTGAGTCCTACGAGCAGTACTTC.

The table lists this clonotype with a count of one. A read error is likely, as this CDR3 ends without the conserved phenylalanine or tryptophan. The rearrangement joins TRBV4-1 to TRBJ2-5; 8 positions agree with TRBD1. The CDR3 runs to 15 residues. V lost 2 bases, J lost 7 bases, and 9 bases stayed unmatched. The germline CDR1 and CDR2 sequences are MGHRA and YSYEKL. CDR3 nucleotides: TGCGCCAGCAGCCAAAAGGCCCTCGACAGGGGGACCCAGTACGTC. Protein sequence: CASSQKALDRGTQYV.

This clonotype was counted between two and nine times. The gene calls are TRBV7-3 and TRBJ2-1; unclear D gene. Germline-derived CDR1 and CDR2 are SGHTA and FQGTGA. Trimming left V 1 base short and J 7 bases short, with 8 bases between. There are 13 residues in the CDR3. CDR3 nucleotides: TGTGCCAGCAGCTTAATTCATCGAAATGAGCAGTTCTTC. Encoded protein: CASSLIHRNEQFF.

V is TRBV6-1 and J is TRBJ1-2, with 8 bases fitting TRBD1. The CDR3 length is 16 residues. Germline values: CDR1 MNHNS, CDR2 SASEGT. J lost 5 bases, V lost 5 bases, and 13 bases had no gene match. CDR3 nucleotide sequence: TGTGCCAGCAGTCTCGGACAGGGTACAATCCTTTATGGCTACACCTTC. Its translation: CASSLGQGTILYGYTF.

The CDR3 loop reads CASSPRGAGQASYGYTF. The CDR3 DNA follows: TGTGCCAGTAGTCCCCGTGGGGCGGGACAGGCCTCCTATGGCTACACCTTC. V is TRBV19 and J is TRBJ1-2, with TRBD1 identical over 8 bases. After removal of 5 bases from V and 4 bases from J, the junction contained 15 bases not matched to a gene. Germline values: CDR1 LNHDA, CDR2 SQIVND (reference sequence). This CDR3 spans 17 amino acids.

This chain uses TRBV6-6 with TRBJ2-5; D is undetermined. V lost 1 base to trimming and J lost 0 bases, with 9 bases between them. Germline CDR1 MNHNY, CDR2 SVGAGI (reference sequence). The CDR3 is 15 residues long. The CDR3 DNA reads TGTGCCAGCAGTTACTGGCTATGGGACCAAGAGACCCAGTACTTC. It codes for CASSYWLWDQETQYF.

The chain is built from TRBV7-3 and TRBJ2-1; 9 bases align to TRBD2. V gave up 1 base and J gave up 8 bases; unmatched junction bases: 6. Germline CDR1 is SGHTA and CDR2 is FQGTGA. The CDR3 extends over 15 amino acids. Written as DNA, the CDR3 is TGTGCCAGCAGCTTAAGGGCTAGCGGGATCCATGAGCAGTTCTTC. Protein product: CASSLRASGIHEQFF.

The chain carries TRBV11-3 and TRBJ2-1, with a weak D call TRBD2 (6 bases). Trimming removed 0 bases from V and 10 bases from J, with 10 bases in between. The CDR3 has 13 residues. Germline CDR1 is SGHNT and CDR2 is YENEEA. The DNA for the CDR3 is TGTGCCAGCAGCTTAGAGGGGCTAGCGGAGCAGTTCTTC. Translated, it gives CASSLEGLAEQFF.

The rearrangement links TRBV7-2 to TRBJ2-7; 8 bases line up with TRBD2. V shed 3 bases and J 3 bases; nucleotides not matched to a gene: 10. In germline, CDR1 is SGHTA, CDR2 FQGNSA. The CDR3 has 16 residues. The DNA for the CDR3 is TGTGCCAGCAGCTTTAGGCGGGAGGTCTTCCGCTACGAGCAGTACTTC. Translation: CASSFRREVFRYEQYF. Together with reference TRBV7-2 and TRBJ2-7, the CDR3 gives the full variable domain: GAGVSQSPSNKVTEKGKDVELRCDPISGHTALYWYRQSLGQGLEFLIYFQGNSAPDKSGLPSDRFSAERTGGSVSTLTIQRTQQEDSAVYLCASSFRREVFRYEQYFGPGTRLTVT.

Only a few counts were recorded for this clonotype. The CDR3 spells CSVRTGRFSENTEAFF. The CDR3 nucleotides read TGCAGCGTGCGGACAGGGCGTTTCTCGGAGAACACTGAAGCTTTCTTT. The chain uses TRBV29-1 and TRBJ1-1; TRBD1 aligns across 8 bases. V was pared by 6 bases and J by 1 base, with 13 bases of the junction left unmatched. The CDR3 covers 16 residues. Germline V gene sequence: CDR1 SQVTM, CDR2 ANQGSEA.

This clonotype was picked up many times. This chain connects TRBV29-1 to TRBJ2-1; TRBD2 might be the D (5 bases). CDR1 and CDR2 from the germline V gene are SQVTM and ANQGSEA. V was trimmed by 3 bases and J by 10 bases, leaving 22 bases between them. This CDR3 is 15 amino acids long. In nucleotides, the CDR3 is TGCAGCGTTGACCCAGGACGGGAATTCCAATTCGAGCAGTTCTTC. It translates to CSVDPGREFQFEQFF.

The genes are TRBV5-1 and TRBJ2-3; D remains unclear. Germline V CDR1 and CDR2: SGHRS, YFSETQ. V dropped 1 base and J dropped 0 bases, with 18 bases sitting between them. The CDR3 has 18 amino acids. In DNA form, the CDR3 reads TGCGCCAGCAGCTTGATGCCCGGTGGAATCGGGAGCACAGATACGCAGTATTTT. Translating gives CASSLMPGGIGSTDTQYF.

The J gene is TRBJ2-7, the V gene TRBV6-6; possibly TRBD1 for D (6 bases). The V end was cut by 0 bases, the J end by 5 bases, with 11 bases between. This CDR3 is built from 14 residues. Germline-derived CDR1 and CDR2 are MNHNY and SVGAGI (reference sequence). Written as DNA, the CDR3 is TGTGCCAGCAGTTACTCACCACAGGGCCACGAGCAGTACTTC. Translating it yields CASSYSPQGHEQYF.

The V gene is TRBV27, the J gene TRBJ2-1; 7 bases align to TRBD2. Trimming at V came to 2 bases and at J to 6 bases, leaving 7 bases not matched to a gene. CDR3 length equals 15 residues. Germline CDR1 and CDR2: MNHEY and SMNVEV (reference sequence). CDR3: CASSLERLAANEQFF. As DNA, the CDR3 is TGTGCCAGCAGTTTAGAAAGGCTAGCGGCCAATGAGCAGTTCTTC.

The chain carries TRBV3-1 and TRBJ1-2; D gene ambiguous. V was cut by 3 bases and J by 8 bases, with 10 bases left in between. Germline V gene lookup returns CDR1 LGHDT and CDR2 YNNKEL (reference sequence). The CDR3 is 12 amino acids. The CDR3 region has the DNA TGTGCCAGCAGCCACCGGGTAGAAGGCTACACCTTC. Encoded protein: CASSHRVEGYTF.

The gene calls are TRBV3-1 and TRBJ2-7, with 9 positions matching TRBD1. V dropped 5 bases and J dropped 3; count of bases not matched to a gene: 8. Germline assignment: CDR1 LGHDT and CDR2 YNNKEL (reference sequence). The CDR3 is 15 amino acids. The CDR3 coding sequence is TGTGCCAGCAGCGGAAAAGGGACAGGGATCTACGAGCAGTACTTC. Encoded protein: CASSGKGTGIYEQYF.

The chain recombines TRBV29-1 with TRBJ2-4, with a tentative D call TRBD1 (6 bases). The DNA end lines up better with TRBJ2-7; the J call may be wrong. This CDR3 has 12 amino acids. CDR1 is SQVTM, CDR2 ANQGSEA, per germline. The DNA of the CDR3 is TGCAGCGTTGAAGACAGGGGCAACGAGCAGTACTTC. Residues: CSVEDRGNEQYF.